This T cell receptor (beta chain) was recovered during a study of OX40 agonist ivuxolimab in advanced cancers. Across the whole study: Three patients, one with hepatocellular carcinoma and two with cutaneous melanoma, achieved partial responses. Study results and caveats: Compared with others, partial responders at 0.1-3.0 mg/kg displayed clonal expansion among the lowest. Among T cells, CD8+ cells averaged more expanded clones than CD4+ cells.

The germline gives CDR1 SGHRS, CDR2 YFSETQ. The CDR3 is 14 amino acids. V gave up 2 bases and J gave up 3 bases; unmatched junction bases: 4. Method: immunoSEQ multiplex PCR; TCRdb's copy keeps in-frame clones and lacks some. The sample lists tens of thousands of clones, about four fifths seen once, with 0.95% to 1.5% in the top ten. A note on this clone: The antigen is unknown.

This chain uses TRBV5-1 with TRBJ2-7; the match to TRBD2 covers 8 bases. The TCR comes from an adult with an advanced solid tumor such as melanoma, head and neck, liver or kidney cancer. The sequenced sample was CD4+ or CD8+ T cells sorted from blood, obtained in a trial of the OX40 agonist ivuxolimab. CDR3 sequence (DNA): TGCGCCAGCAGCTTCTTAGCGGGGAGCTACGAGCAGTACTTC. Amino acids: CASSFLAGSYEQYF. Full variable domain (outside the CDR3, taken from reference TRBV5-1 and TRBJ2-7): KAGVTQTPRYLIKTRGQQVTLSCSPISGHRSVSWYQQTPGQGLQFLFEYFSETQRNKGNFPGRFSGRQFSNSRSEMNVSTLELGDSALYLCASSFLAGSYEQYFGPGTRLTVT.